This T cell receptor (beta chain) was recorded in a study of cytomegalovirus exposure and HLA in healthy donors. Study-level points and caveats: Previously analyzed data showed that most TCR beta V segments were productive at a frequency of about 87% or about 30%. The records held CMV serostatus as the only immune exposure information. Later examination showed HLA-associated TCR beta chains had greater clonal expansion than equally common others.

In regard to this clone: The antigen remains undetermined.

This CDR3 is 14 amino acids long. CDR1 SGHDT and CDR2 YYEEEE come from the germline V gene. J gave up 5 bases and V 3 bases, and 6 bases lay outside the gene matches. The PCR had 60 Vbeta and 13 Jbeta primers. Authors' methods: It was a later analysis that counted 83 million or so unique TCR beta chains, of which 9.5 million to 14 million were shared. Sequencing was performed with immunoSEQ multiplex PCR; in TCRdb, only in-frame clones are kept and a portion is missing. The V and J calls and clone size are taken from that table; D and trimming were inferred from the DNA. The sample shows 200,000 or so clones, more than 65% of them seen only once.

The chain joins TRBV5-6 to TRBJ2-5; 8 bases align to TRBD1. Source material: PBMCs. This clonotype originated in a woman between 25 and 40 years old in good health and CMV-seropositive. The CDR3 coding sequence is TGTGCCAGCAGCTCCCCAGGGGGCGGTGAGACCCAGTACTTC. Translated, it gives CASSSPGGGETQYF.